One TCR beta chain is described in this entry. This clone's antigen is unknown. Base qualities are not at hand, and no much larger clone is one base apart. Library preparation employed the immunoSEQ multiplex PCR assay. Adaptive Biotechnologies (Seattle, WA) carried out the genomic DNA extraction, TRB sequencing and normalization. On the study's bioinformatics: To compute clonality, the Shannon entropy of productive TRB sequences was normalized by log2 of unique productive sequences and then subtracted from one. To identify KLL-specific clonotypes in tumors, TCRbeta CDR3 amino acid sequences were matched against the sequences from the tetramer-sorted sample of each patient. In TCRdb, the immuneACCESS table is reduced to in-frame sequences with V and J assigned. These tables do not hold every clone; where another copy was compared, an unresolved V gene accounts for under half, and the others remain unexplained. The D gene and trimming were derived from the DNA, and the V and J assignments and clone size from that table. The sample table shows 25,000 or so clones, and 70% to 90% are seen once. The ten largest account for more than 2.5% of the sample.

The data originate from a study of tumor-infiltrating T cells and Merkel cell polyomavirus (dated by TCRdb to between 2016 and 2019). For the wider study: In Merkel cell carcinoma patients, the study investigated CD8+ T cells specific for the Merkel cell polyomavirus KLL epitope. Patients came in at different disease stages and had a median follow-up of around 2.8 years, ranging from roughly 1.1 to 6.0 years. Patient treatments varied, were not standardized, and included chemotherapy, radiation and immunotherapies. In about 14 samples, KLL-tetramer-sorted cells taken from blood or tumor-infiltrating lymphocytes underwent TRB sequencing, as did about eleven matched whole-tumor samples. The majority of whole-tumor samples consisted of approximately 23-micron curls cut from formalin-fixed, paraffin-embedded tissue blocks. Of all the tumor samples in the study, one was a frozen nodal tumor digest and another was a flash-frozen core biopsy of a metastasis. Beyond this particular receptor, the publication reports: A significant MCC-specific survival advantage (P = 0.0051) was associated with tumors having more unique KLL-specific clonotypes (about 5-108 vs 0-3). Only a single viral epitope was studied, so T cells against other Merkel cell polyomavirus epitopes were not captured. Significantly improved MCC-specific survival was associated with a higher intratumoral fraction of KLL-specific T cells (about 1.9-20% versus roughly 0-0.15%). KLL-specific TRB repertoires were found to be diverse and largely private, with only one public clonotype, shared by two patients, identified among 397 unique sequences. The small sample size of the study (n ≈ 12 patients) is recognized as a limitation.

From its cysteine to its phenylalanine, the CDR3 spans 16 amino acids. The CDR3 DNA has 48 bases and is translated from base 1. Trimming leaves V shorter by 0 bases and J shorter by 0 bases, with the junction holding 1 base beyond the gene matches. CDR1 and CDR2 (SGHRS, YFSETQ) derive from the germline V gene. Robust positive staining for Merkel cell polyomavirus Large T antigen was observed by immunohistochemistry in the tumors of all patients. About eleven Merkel cell carcinoma patients were included, each with robust KLL-tetramer+ populations (above 0.04% of CD8+ T cells) in blood and/or cultured TIL. Every patient was Caucasian, and patient ages had a median of 65 years and ranged from roughly 50 to 77 years. Lymph node tumors were analyzed for patients with unknown primaries who presented with nodal disease, or when insufficient primary tissue was available.

Sequences were obtained from lymph node tissue. The clonotype originates from a man aged 50 to 59 with Merkel cell carcinoma. The rearranged segments are TRBV5-1 and TRBJ2-1, with 9 central nucleotides matching TRBD1. The CDR3 protein is CASSLVGQGSYNEQFF. The nucleotides are TGCGCCAGCAGCTTGGTGGGACAGGGCTCCTACAATGAGCAGTTCTTC. With all but the CDR3 taken from the reference TRBV5-1 and TRBJ2-1 genes, the full variable domain is: KAGVTQTPRYLIKTRGQQVTLSCSPISGHRSVSWYQQTPGQGLQFLFEYFSETQRNKGNFPGRFSGRQFSNSRSEMNVSTLELGDSALYLCASSLVGQGSYNEQFFGPGTRLTVL.